A selection of T cell receptor beta chains follows, all from one sample in a study of T cell responses to AZD1222 COVID-19 vaccine. Generated by immunoSEQ multiplex PCR, the TCRdb table keeps only in-frame clones and is missing some. Of 160,000 or so clones listed, roughly 90% are singletons. The sequences come from peripheral blood, collected on day 0 of AZD1222 vaccination. These receptor sequences come from an adult in good health. CDR3s include the opening cysteine and the closing phenylalanine or tryptophan. D genes are given only for firm matches. A clone size is listed for some rows: how often the clone was seen (once, few, many), or a class if it is expanded.

CDR3 length | J gene | D gene | clone size | V gene | CDR3 protein | CDR3 DNA
13 | TRBJ1-5 | TRBD1 | once | TRBV9 | CARPGQGHQPQHF | TGTGCCAGGCCGGGACAGGGACATCAGCCCCAGCATTTT
13 | TRBJ1-2 | - | once | TRBV28 | CASSPKGWYGYTF | TGTGCCAGCAGTCCAAAGGGATGGTATGGCTACACCTTC
12 | TRBJ2-5 | - | - | TRBV3-1/TRBV3-2 | CASSYRKGTQYF | TGTGCCAGCAGCTACCGGAAGGGGACCCAGTACTTC
11 | TRBJ1-2 | - | - | TRBV20-1 | CSARDKAGYTF | TGCAGTGCTAGAGATAAGGCTGGCTACACCTTC
16 | TRBJ2-1 | TRBD2 | - | TRBV9 | CASSVGSGRASNEQFF | TGTGCCAGCAGCGTAGGCAGCGGGAGGGCGAGCAATGAGCAGTTCTTC
11 | TRBJ1-1 | - | - | TRBV29-1 | CSVASGVEAFF | TGCAGCGTCGCCTCAGGGGTTGAAGCTTTCTTT
14 | TRBJ2-7 | - | - | TRBV6-2/TRBV6-3 | CASSYVLPPYEQYF | TGTGCCAGCAGTTACGTACTACCTCCCTACGAGCAGTACTTC
14 | TRBJ1-1 | TRBD1 | - | TRBV6-5 | CASSKTGGKIEAFF | TGTGCCAGCAGTAAGACAGGGGGCAAGATTGAAGCTTTCTTT
16 | TRBJ2-5 | - | - | TRBV18 | CASSPVGVTTQETQYF | TGTGCCAGCTCACCTGTGGGGGTAACGACCCAAGAGACCCAGTACTTC
17 | TRBJ1-5 | TRBD1 | - | TRBV28 | CASSLRPWEGAIQPQHF | TGTGCCAGCAGTTTACGACCTTGGGAGGGGGCTATTCAGCCCCAGCATTTT
14 | TRBJ1-1 | - | - | TRBV5-1 | CASSGGTPNTEAFF | TGCGCCAGCAGCGGGGGGACACCGAACACTGAAGCTTTCTTT
12 | TRBJ1-2 | - | - | TRBV7-9 | CASSIDPYGYTF | TGTGCCAGCAGCATAGACCCTTATGGCTACACCTTC
15 | TRBJ2-7 | - | - | TRBV4-3 | CASSQDRDSGYEQYF | TGCGCCAGCAGCCAAGATCGGGATAGCGGATACGAGCAGTACTTC
12 | TRBJ2-7 | - | - | TRBV2 | CASSPRRYEQYF | TGTGCCAGCAGTCCTCGACGCTACGAGCAGTACTTC
14 | TRBJ2-2 | TRBD1 | - | TRBV29-1 | CSVDGTGSTGELFF | TGCAGCGTTGACGGGACAGGGTCCACCGGGGAGCTGTTTTTT
15 | TRBJ2-3 | TRBD2 | few | TRBV5-1 | CASSWGLAGENTQYF | TGCGCCAGCAGCTGGGGACTAGCGGGAGAGAATACGCAGTATTTT
15 | TRBJ1-2 | TRBD1 | - | TRBV27 | CASSLSVTGGGGYTF | TGTGCCAGCAGTTTATCCGTGACAGGGGGCGGCGGCTACACCTTC
17 | TRBJ1-3 | - | - | TRBV7-2 | CASSLAPDRYSGNTIYF | TGTGCCAGCAGCTTAGCCCCAGACCGTTACTCTGGAAACACCATATATTTT
15 | TRBJ1-2 | TRBD1 | - | TRBV4-2 | CASSQEGQGSDGYTF | TGTGCCAGCAGCCAAGAGGGACAGGGATCAGATGGCTACACCTTC
11 | TRBJ2-7 | - | once | TRBV20-1 | CSARGRYEQYF | TGCAGTGCTAGGGGACGCTACGAGCAGTACTTC
12 | TRBJ1-4 | - | - | TRBV19 | CASSSLSEKLFF | TGTGCCAGTAGTTCCCTTTCAGAAAAACTGTTTTTT
15 | TRBJ1-5 | - | - | TRBV6-2/TRBV6-3 | CASSYSRGSGQPQHF | TGTGCCAGCAGTTACTCGCGGGGTTCGGGACAGCCCCAGCATTTT
17 | TRBJ1-6 | - | - | TRBV27 | CASSPGHSWADNSPLHF | TGTGCCAGCAGTCCCGGGCACTCTTGGGCCGATAATTCACCCCTCCACTTT
17 | TRBJ2-3 | - | - | TRBV28 | CASSLSGTLASTDTQYF | TGTGCCAGCAGTTTATCAGGGACACTGGCTAGCACAGATACGCAGTATTTT
14 | TRBJ1-6 | TRBD1 | - | TRBV3-1/TRBV3-2 | CASSPTSTGGVLHF | TGTGCCAGCAGCCCTACGTCAACAGGGGGCGTCCTCCACTTT
11 | TRBJ2-3 | - | - | TRBV19 | CASSFSDTQYF | TGTGCCAGTAGTTTTTCAGATACGCAGTATTTT
13 | TRBJ2-2 | - | - | TRBV7-3 | CASSFLNTGELFF | TGTGCCAGCAGCTTCCTAAACACCGGGGAGCTGTTTTTT
11 | TRBJ2-7 | - | - | TRBV27 | CASSLEGEQYF | TGTGCCAGCAGTCTCGAAGGAGAGCAGTACTTC
12 | TRBJ2-2 | - | many | TRBV6-5 | CASSQFTGELFF | TGTGCCAGCAGTCAGTTCACCGGGGAGCTGTTTTTT
19 | TRBJ2-2 | - | - | TRBV19 | CASSIWLMSHRADTGELFF | TGTGCCAGTAGTATCTGGCTTATGTCCCACAGGGCGGACACCGGGGAGCTGTTTTTT
12 | TRBJ1-2 | - | - | TRBV28 | CASSRMVNGYTF | TGTGCCAGCAGTCGGATGGTGAATGGCTACACCTTC
12 | TRBJ1-1 | - | few | TRBV29-1 | CSVSSGNTEAFF | TGCAGCGTTTCGTCAGGGAACACTGAAGCTTTCTTT
15 | TRBJ2-2 | - | - | TRBV7-9 | CASSFGRDHTGELFF | TGTGCCAGCAGCTTTGGTCGGGACCACACCGGGGAGCTGTTTTTT
15 | TRBJ1-1 | - | - | TRBV7-8 | CASSPGGALNTEAFF | TGTGCCAGCAGCCCCGGGGGAGCCCTTAACACTGAAGCTTTCTTT
15 | TRBJ1-3 | TRBD1 | once | TRBV7-2 | CASSPTGASGNTIYF | TGTGCCAGCAGCCCTACAGGGGCCTCTGGAAACACCATATATTTT